This T cell receptor (beta chain) derives from a study of T cell responses to AZD1222 COVID-19 vaccine. This clone was observed a few times. Here immunoSEQ multiplex PCR was the method, and the copy in TCRdb shows in-frame clones only, minus some. The sample lists 95,000 to 100,000 clones; roughly 87% were seen once. Here the sequenced sample was peripheral blood, taken on day 0 of AZD1222 vaccination. The receptor comes from an adult in good health.

CDR3 protein: CASSPRSRAPKGGVQETQYF. CDR3 coding DNA: TGTGCCAGCAGCCCCCGTAGCCGGGCCCCCAAGGGCGGGGTCCAAGAGACCCAGTACTTC. This chain uses TRBV9 with TRBJ2-5; D may be TRBD2 (6 bases). CDR1 and CDR2 from the germline V gene are SGDLS and YYNGEE. This CDR3 spans 20 amino acids. V lost 4 bases and J 1 base, leaving 29 bases between the germline ends.